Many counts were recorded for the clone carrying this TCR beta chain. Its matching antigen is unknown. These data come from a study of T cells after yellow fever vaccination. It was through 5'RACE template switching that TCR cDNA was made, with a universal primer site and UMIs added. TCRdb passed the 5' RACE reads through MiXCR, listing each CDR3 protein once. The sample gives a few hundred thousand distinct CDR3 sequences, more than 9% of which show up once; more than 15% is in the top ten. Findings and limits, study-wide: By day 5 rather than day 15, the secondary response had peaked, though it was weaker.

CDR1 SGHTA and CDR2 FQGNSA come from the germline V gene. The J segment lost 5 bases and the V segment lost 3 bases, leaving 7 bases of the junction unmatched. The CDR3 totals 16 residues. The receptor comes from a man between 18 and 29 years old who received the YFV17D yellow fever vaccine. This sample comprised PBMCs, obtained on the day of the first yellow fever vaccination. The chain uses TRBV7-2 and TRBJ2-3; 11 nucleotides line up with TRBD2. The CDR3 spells CASSLHRLAGQDTQYF. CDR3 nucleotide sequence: TGTGCCAGCAGCTTGCACCGACTAGCGGGGCAAGATACGCAGTATTTT.